A selection of T cell receptor beta chains follows, all from one sample in a study of OX40 agonist ivuxolimab in advanced cancers. The method was immunoSEQ multiplex PCR; TCRdb's version includes in-frame clones alone and lacks a portion of them. The sample lists about 71,000 clones, around 80% seen once, with 4.5% to 6% in the top ten. The specimen was CD4+ or CD8+ T cells sorted from blood, collected in a trial of the OX40 agonist ivuxolimab. These receptors all come from an adult with an advanced solid tumor such as melanoma, head and neck, liver or kidney cancer. CDR3s include the opening cysteine and the closing phenylalanine or tryptophan. The D gene is left open where the match is weak. Expanded clones get a size class; other rows say once, few or many, or leave the size out.

.,TRBJ1-1,TRBV27,TRBD1,CASSLKGQGVMNTEAFF,TGTGCCAGCAGTTTGAAGGGACAGGGGGTGATGAACACTGAAGCTTTCTTT
.,TRBJ1-1,TRBV11-2,.,CASSWDVLNTEAFF,TGTGCCAGCAGCTGGGATGTTCTGAACACTGAAGCTTTCTTT
.,TRBJ2-7,TRBV18,TRBD1,CASSQGANYEQYF,TGTGCCAGCTCACAGGGGGCAAACTACGAGCAGTACTTC
once,TRBJ2-2,TRBV9,.,CASSFSSGTPNTGELFF,TGTGCCAGCAGCTTTTCATCCGGGACACCAAACACCGGGGAGCTGTTTTTT
.,TRBJ2-2,TRBV10-3,TRBD1,CAISDQQGASTGELFF,TGTGCCATCAGTGACCAACAGGGGGCGAGCACCGGGGAGCTGTTTTTT
.,TRBJ1-5,TRBV7-6,TRBD1,CASSLQTGVPPQHF,TGTGCCAGCAGCCTCCAGACAGGGGTTCCGCCCCAGCATTTT
.,TRBJ2-1,TRBV10-3,TRBD2,CAISDSGGGNEQFF,TGTGCCATCAGTGACAGCGGGGGTGGGAATGAGCAGTTCTTC
.,TRBJ2-7,TRBV30,.,CAWLECIHLWEQYF,TGTGCCTGGTTGGAGTGTATTCATCTCTGGGAGCAGTACTTC
.,TRBJ1-4,TRBV9,.,CASSPSTRGEKLFF,TGTGCCAGCAGCCCCTCTACAAGAGGTGAAAAACTGTTTTTT
few,TRBJ2-4,TRBV5-1,.,CASSLNGWTGGNIQYF,TGCGCCAGCAGCTTGAACGGGTGGACAGGAGGGAACATTCAGTACTTC
.,TRBJ1-1,TRBV4-1,TRBD1,CASSQGVTRTGFGAFF,TGCGCCAGCAGCCAAGGAGTCACCCGGACAGGGTTTGGGGCTTTCTTT
few,TRBJ2-7,TRBV6-5,TRBD2,CASTLLAGASYEQYF,TGTGCCAGCACCTTACTAGCGGGAGCGTCCTACGAGCAGTACTTC
.,TRBJ1-1,TRBV27,.,CASSFIGRTEAFF,TGTGCCAGCAGTTTCATAGGGCGGACTGAAGCTTTCTTT